One and the same sample provided the 22 T cell receptor beta chains below, sequenced in a study of shared clonotypes between healthy human individuals. Sequencing was performed with immunoSEQ multiplex PCR; in TCRdb, only in-frame clones are kept and a portion is missing. The sample has 2 million to 2.5 million clones, 80% to 95% seen once. The sequenced sample was naive CD4+ T cells from PBMCs. This sample's subset: CD45RA+ positively selected. These receptors came from a man aged 18-30 years in good health. Some clones in this sample may be carry-over from other donors' samples.

Remarks on this clone: The sample contains more than one DNA sequence encoding this CDR3. The chain recombines TRBV7-8 with TRBJ2-7; 14 positions agree with TRBD2. J gave up 3 bases and V 4 bases, and 2 bases lay outside the gene matches. Germline V gene lookup returns CDR1 SGHVS and CDR2 FQNEAQ. The CDR3 extends over 15 amino acids. CDR3 residues: CASSWTSGGNYEQYF. CDR3 nucleotide sequence: TGTGCCAGCAGCTGGACTAGCGGGGGGAACTACGAGCAGTACTTC.

The rearrangement uses TRBV7-9 and TRBJ1-3, with D possibly being TRBD1 (6 bases). The CDR3 runs 16 residues. V lost 0 bases to trimming and J lost 4 bases, with 13 bases between them. Germline V gene lookup returns CDR1 SEHNR and CDR2 FQNEAQ (reference sequence). The CDR3 DNA sequence: TGTGCCAGCAGCTTAGCGGGATCGGGGGCAGGAAACACCATATATTTT. Protein: CASSLAGSGAGNTIYF. Together with reference TRBV7-9 and TRBJ1-3, the CDR3 gives the full variable domain: DTGVSQNPRHKITKRGQNVTFRCDPISEHNRLYWYRQTLGQGPEFLTYFQNEAQLEKSRLLSDRFSAERPKGSFSTLEIQRTEQGDSAMYLCASSLAGSGAGNTIYFGEGSWLTVV.

V gene TRBV12-5 combines with J gene TRBJ1-1, with D unclear. This CDR3 is 15 amino acids long. Germline V gives CDR1 LGHNT, CDR2 FRNRAP. With 2 bases removed from V and 2 bases from J, the gap between germline ends came to 12 bases. Written as DNA, the CDR3 is TGTGCTAGTGGTTTGTCGAGGGAAGTAAACACTGAAGCTTTCTTT. Translating it yields CASGLSREVNTEAFF.

This clone appeared once. This CDR3 is also generated by other DNA sequences in the sample. The V call is TRBV28, the J call TRBJ2-7; D is undetermined. The CDR3 has 12 amino acids. CDR1 is MDHEN and CDR2 is SYDVKM in the germline V gene. V gave up 3 bases and J gave up 3 bases, with 6 bases separating them. The CDR3 DNA sequence: TGTGCCAGCAGTTTGGTACGCTACGAGCAGTACTTC. Its protein is CASSLVRYEQYF. Together with reference TRBV28 and TRBJ2-7, the CDR3 gives the full variable domain: DVKVTQSSRYLVKRTGEKVFLECVQDMDHENMFWYRQDPGLGLRLIYFSYDVKMKEKGDIPEGYSVSREKKERFSLILESASTNQTSMYLCASSLVRYEQYFGPGTRLTVT.

V is TRBV5-8 and J is TRBJ2-3; TRBD2 matches at 13 bases. This CDR3 has 18 amino acids. Germline values: CDR1 SGHTS, CDR2 YDEGEE. V lost 4 bases to trimming and J lost 2 bases; unmatched junction nucleotides: 10. The CDR3 DNA is TGTGCCAGCAGCAAGGGCCTACTAGCGGGAGGGGTCACAGATACGCAGTATTTT. It codes for CASSKGLLAGGVTDTQYF.

This chain links TRBV9 with TRBJ2-3; D call uncertain. The germline gives CDR1 SGDLS, CDR2 YYNGEE. V lost 1 base and J 0 bases, leaving 9 bases between the germline ends. This CDR3 region has 15 residues. CDR3 region: CASSVSWGSTDTQYF. The DNA of the CDR3 is TGTGCCAGCAGCGTAAGTTGGGGAAGCACAGATACGCAGTATTTT.

The rearrangement links TRBV7-2 to TRBJ1-5; tentative D call: TRBD1 (5 bases). The CDR3 covers 14 residues. The germline V and J ends were trimmed by 5 bases and 4 bases, with 12 bases remaining between them. The germline CDR1 and CDR2 sequences are SGHTA and FQGNSA. The CDR3 DNA reads as TGTGCCAGCAGCGCAAGACAGATAAATCAGCCCCAGCATTTT. This translates into CASSARQINQPQHF.

V is TRBV5-1 and J is TRBJ2-5; D may be TRBD2 (6 bases). The ends were cut back, 0 bases at V and 3 bases at J, with 12 bases in the middle. Germline values: CDR1 SGHRS, CDR2 YFSETQ. The CDR3 extends over 15 amino acids. CDR3 nucleotide sequence: TGCGCCAGCAGCTTGGCGGGGGTTCCGGAAGAGACCCAGTACTTC. It yields the protein CASSLAGVPEETQYF.

The CDR3: CATSTGLGGQPQHF. In DNA, the CDR3 is TGTGCCACCAGCACAGGGTTGGGGGGACAGCCCCAGCATTTT. This sequence joins TRBV15 and TRBJ1-5, with D perhaps matching TRBD1 (5 bases). The CDR3 totals 14 residues. The V gene's germline CDR1 is LNHNV and CDR2 YYDKDF (reference sequence). V lost 4 bases, J lost 7 bases, and 14 bases lay in between.

The chain is built from TRBV30 and TRBJ2-1; D remains ambiguous. Germline-derived CDR1 and CDR2 are GTSNPN and SVGIG (reference sequence). The CDR3 totals 12 residues. V was trimmed by 2 bases and J by 6 bases, leaving 8 bases between them. Here the CDR3 DNA reads TGTGCCTGGAGTACCCCTGGCAATGAGCAGTTCTTC. Amino acids: CAWSTPGNEQFF.

The chain is built from TRBV19 and TRBJ2-7, with 7 bases lining up with TRBD2. V shed 4 bases and J 2 bases; nucleotides not matched to a gene: 5. From germline, CDR1 is LNHDA and CDR2 SQIVND (reference sequence). There are 14 residues in the CDR3. This CDR3 reads CASSSGSAAYEQYF. CDR3 nucleotide sequence: TGTGCCAGTAGTAGCGGGAGCGCCGCCTACGAGCAGTACTTC.

The V and J genes are TRBV7-3 and TRBJ2-5, with TRBD2 matching 8 bases. V trimming: 5 bases; J trimming: 4 bases; junction bases outside the gene matches: 9. Germline values: CDR1 SGHTA, CDR2 FQGTGA. The CDR3 is made up of 15 amino acids. CDR3 coding DNA: TGTGCCAGCAGCCCTCGAGCGGGAGTCTTAGAGACCCAGTACTTC. As protein: CASSPRAGVLETQYF.

The chain combines TRBV29-1 with TRBJ2-7, with D possibly being TRBD1 or TRBD2 (5 bases each). In germline, CDR1 is SQVTM, CDR2 ANQGSEA. This CDR3 contains 12 residues. Trimming took off 4 bases at V and 5 bases at J, with 12 bases between the two ends. The CDR3 sequence is CSVGAGSNEQYF. The CDR3 DNA follows: TGCAGCGTTGGGGCAGGGAGCAACGAGCAGTACTTC.

The CDR3: CASSLEERRNTEAFF. In DNA form, the CDR3 reads TGTGCCAGCAGCTTAGAGGAGAGACGGAACACTGAAGCTTTCTTT. V and J are TRBV7-2 and TRBJ1-1; D is undetermined. The CDR3 is 15 residues long. Germline V lookup: CDR1 SGHTA, CDR2 FQGNSA. The V end lost 1 base, the J end lost 1 base, and 10 bases lay between the germline ends. Using reference TRBV7-2 and TRBJ1-1 for the parts outside the CDR3, the full variable domain is GAGVSQSPSNKVTEKGKDVELRCDPISGHTALYWYRQSLGQGLEFLIYFQGNSAPDKSGLPSDRFSAERTGGSVSTLTIQRTQQEDSAVYLCASSLEERRNTEAFFGQGTRLTVV.

The chain has TRBV6-6 and TRBJ1-3; D may be TRBD1 (6 bases). V gave up 2 bases and J gave up 7 bases, with 12 bases separating them. Germline CDR1 MNHNY, CDR2 SVGAGI (reference sequence). The CDR3 is 14 residues long. The CDR3 here is CASSYTGGENTIYF. CDR3 nucleotides: TGTGCCAGCAGTTACACGGGGGGCGAGAACACCATATATTTT.

This chain connects TRBV6-6 to TRBJ1-2, with D possibly TRBD1 on 5 matching bases. CDR3 length: 14 amino acids. V lost 4 bases and J 0 bases, leaving 9 bases between the germline ends. CDR1 MNHNY and CDR2 SVGAGI come from the germline V gene (reference sequence). As DNA, the CDR3 is TGTGCCAGCAGTTCGACAGTCTCTAACTATGGCTACACCTTC. This encodes CASSSTVSNYGYTF.

A single count supports this clone. The V gene is TRBV5-7, the J gene TRBJ2-7; perhaps TRBD2 as D (6 bases). TRBV5-7 is an open reading frame whose function is uncertain. The CDR3 length is 13 residues. V lost 1 base and J 6 bases, leaving 11 bases between the germline ends. The CDR3 here is CASSLRREGEQYF. The CDR3 nucleotides read TGTGCCAGCAGCTTGCGGAGGGAAGGCGAGCAGTACTTC.

The chain has TRBV7-3 and TRBJ1-5; a possible D gene is TRBD1 (5 bases). V shed 8 bases and J shed 0 bases, with 11 bases lying between them. The CDR3 runs to 14 residues. Germline V CDR1 and CDR2: SGHTA, FQGTGA. The CDR3 DNA reads TGTGCCAGCGTCCGTGGGGGTAGCAATCAGCCCCAGCATTTT. Its protein product is CASVRGGSNQPQHF.

The chain combines TRBV1 with TRBJ2-3. TRBV1 constitutes a pseudogene. CDR3 length: 18 amino acids. This CDR3 reads CTSSQDQTGAQSTDTQYF. The DNA for the CDR3 is TGCACCAGCAGCCAAGATCAAACTGGCGCACAATCCACAGATACGCAGTATTTT.

The CDR3: CASSPPGHNYGYTF. CDR3 nucleotides: TGTGCCAGCAGCCCCCCAGGGCATAACTATGGCTACACCTTC. The V call is TRBV5-8, the J call TRBJ1-2; the D gene is possibly TRBD1 (5 bases). The V end was cut by 4 bases, the J end by 1 base, with 11 bases between. Looked up from germline, CDR1 is SGHTS and CDR2 is YDEGEE. The CDR3 has 14 residues. The complete variable domain, with remaining parts taken from reference TRBV5-8 and TRBJ1-2, reads EAGVTQSPTHLIKTRGQQATLRCSPISGHTSVYWYQQALGLGLQFLLWYDEGEERNRGNFPPRFSGRQFPNYSSELNVNALELEDSALYLCASSPPGHNYGYTFGSGTRLTVV.

This rearrangement joins TRBV9 to TRBJ2-2, with TRBD2 identical over 10 bases. Trimming took 3 bases from V and 3 from J; bases not matched to a gene: 2. The CDR3 contains 15 residues. Germline CDR1 reads SGDLS; CDR2 reads YYNGEE. CDR3 in amino acids: CASSAGLADTGELFF. CDR3 bases: TGTGCCAGCAGCGCCGGACTAGCGGACACCGGGGAGCTGTTTTTT.

The chain has TRBV4-1 and TRBJ2-3, with unresolved D. Trimming took 3 bases from V and 5 from J, leaving 18 bases between them. There are 16 residues in the CDR3. Germline V gene sequence: CDR1 MGHRA, CDR2 YSYEKL. The CDR3 spells CASSQIRPQSGDTQYF. In DNA, the CDR3 is TGCGCCAGCAGCCAGATTCGGCCACAGAGTGGAGATACGCAGTATTTT.